A selection of T cell receptor beta chains follows, all from one sample in a study of T-cell memory formation after mild COVID-19. Using its own MiXCR run on the 5' RACE reads, TCRdb lists one record per CDR3 protein. The top ten hold about 8.8% of the sample, which has around 450,000 distinct CDR3 sequences, 15% to 25% seen once. The sample was PBMCs or a T cell subset sorted from them (not recorded which). The receptors were gathered from an adult woman who had mild COVID-19 (a few samples of this study predate the infection). Cell type and time point are not known. The CDR3 runs from the conserved cysteine through the conserved F or W. The D gene is left open where the match is weak. The size entry is marked missing in some rows and otherwise reads once, few, many or a size class.

CDR3 length: 16
D gene: TRBD2
J gene: TRBJ2-1
clone size: few
V gene: TRBV20-1
CDR3 DNA: TGCAGTGCTAGAGACCCCGGGCGGGGGGGCCTTAATGAGCAGTTCTTC
CDR3 protein: CSARDPGRGGLNEQFF

CDR3 length: 13
D gene: TRBD2
J gene: TRBJ2-1
clone size: NA
V gene: TRBV7-8
CDR3 DNA: TGTGCCACGAGCGGGAGACCCTACAATGAGCAGTTCTTC
CDR3 protein: CATSGRPYNEQFF

CDR3 length: 13
D gene: NA
J gene: TRBJ1-5
clone size: few
V gene: TRBV3-1
CDR3 DNA: TGTGCCAGCAGCCAAGATGGGGGGCAGCCCCAGCATTTT
CDR3 protein: CASSQDGGQPQHF

CDR3 length: 13
D gene: NA
J gene: TRBJ1-2
clone size: NA
V gene: TRBV14
CDR3 DNA: TGTGCCAGCAGTTACGGGGCCCGCGGAGGCTACACCTTC
CDR3 protein: CASSYGARGGYTF

CDR3 length: 14
D gene: TRBD1
J gene: TRBJ1-2
clone size: NA
V gene: TRBV14
CDR3 DNA: TGTGCCAGCAGCCGGGACAGGGGGTACTATGGCTACACCTTC
CDR3 protein: CASSRDRGYYGYTF

CDR3 length: 16
D gene: NA
J gene: TRBJ1-4
clone size: many
V gene: TRBV4-1
CDR3 DNA: TGCGCCAGCAGCCAGGGGACGGCGGCAACTAATGAAAAACTGTTTTTT
CDR3 protein: CASSQGTAATNEKLFF

CDR3 length: 16
D gene: TRBD1
J gene: TRBJ2-7
clone size: NA
V gene: TRBV6-5
CDR3 DNA: TGTGCCAGCAGTTCCCTCGGACAGGGAGGTTCCTACGAGCAGTACTTC
CDR3 protein: CASSSLGQGGSYEQYF

CDR3 length: 15
D gene: NA
J gene: TRBJ2-3
clone size: NA
V gene: TRBV18
CDR3 DNA: TGTGCCAGCTCATTACAGGTCGGACTAACCGATACGCAGTATTTT
CDR3 protein: CASSLQVGLTDTQYF

CDR3 length: 14
D gene: NA
J gene: TRBJ1-6
clone size: few
V gene: TRBV7-3
CDR3 DNA: TGTGCCAGCAGCTTATCCCCCCCGGATTCACCCCTCCACTTT
CDR3 protein: CASSLSPPDSPLHF

CDR3 length: 16
D gene: TRBD1
J gene: TRBJ1-4
clone size: NA
V gene: TRBV10-2
CDR3 DNA: TGCGCCAGCAGTGTGAGCCGGGACAGGTTTTATGAAAAACTGTTTTTT
CDR3 protein: CASSVSRDRFYEKLFF

CDR3 length: 13
D gene: NA
J gene: TRBJ2-7
clone size: few
V gene: TRBV29-1
CDR3 DNA: TGCAGCGTTGAGTTGTCACAGCCCTACGAGCAGTACTTC
CDR3 protein: CSVELSQPYEQYF

CDR3 length: 15
D gene: NA
J gene: TRBJ1-4
clone size: NA
V gene: TRBV19
CDR3 DNA: TGTGCCAGTAGCGCAGACAGGATATTGGATGAAAAACTGTTTTTT
CDR3 protein: CASSADRILDEKLFF

CDR3 length: 16
D gene: TRBD2
J gene: TRBJ2-4
clone size: many
V gene: TRBV20-1
CDR3 DNA: TGCAGTGCTAGAGTTGCGGGAGGGTATGCCAAAAACATTCAGTACTTC
CDR3 protein: CSARVAGGYAKNIQYF

CDR3 length: 16
D gene: TRBD2
J gene: TRBJ2-1
clone size: few
V gene: TRBV2
CDR3 DNA: TGTGCCAGCAGTGAAGCTTTGCAGCGGGGGAACAATGAGCAGTTCTTC
CDR3 protein: CASSEALQRGNNEQFF

CDR3 length: 11
D gene: TRBD1
J gene: TRBJ2-4
clone size: NA
V gene: TRBV20-1
CDR3 DNA: TGCAGTGCCGCGACAGGGAACATTCAGTACTTC
CDR3 protein: CSAATGNIQYF

CDR3 length: 13
D gene: TRBD1
J gene: TRBJ2-2
clone size: NA
V gene: TRBV29-1
CDR3 DNA: TGCAGCGCGGGACAGGGGGCAATCGGGGAGCTGTTTTTT
CDR3 protein: CSAGQGAIGELFF

CDR3 length: 14
D gene: TRBD1
J gene: TRBJ2-5
clone size: few
V gene: TRBV6-5
CDR3 DNA: TGTGCCAGTCTACGACCGGGACAGGCAGAGACCCAGTACTTC
CDR3 protein: CASLRPGQAETQYF

CDR3 length: 16
D gene: NA
J gene: TRBJ2-1
clone size: few
V gene: TRBV15
CDR3 DNA: TGTGCCACCAGCAGAGACCTCGCCACAGGGGGGGGTGAGCAGTTCTTC
CDR3 protein: CATSRDLATGGGEQFF

CDR3 length: 14
D gene: NA
J gene: TRBJ2-1
clone size: few
V gene: TRBV12-3/TRBV12-4
CDR3 DNA: TGTGCCAGCAGTTTACGTCGGGGGTACAATGAGCAGTTCTTC
CDR3 protein: CASSLRRGYNEQFF

CDR3 length: 10
D gene: NA
J gene: TRBJ1-2
clone size: few
V gene: TRBV7-8
CDR3 DNA: TGTGCCAGCAGAGGGGATGGCTACACCTTC
CDR3 protein: CASRGDGYTF

CDR3 length: 17
D gene: NA
J gene: TRBJ2-1
clone size: NA
V gene: TRBV5-1
CDR3 DNA: TGCGCCAGCAGCTTGGGGATAGCGGCTTTCTCCTACAATGAGCAGTTCTTC
CDR3 protein: CASSLGIAAFSYNEQFF

CDR3 length: 15
D gene: TRBD1
J gene: TRBJ2-5
clone size: NA
V gene: TRBV19
CDR3 DNA: TGTGCCAGTAGATCCGGGGACAGCAATAAAGAGACCCAGTACTTC
CDR3 protein: CASRSGDSNKETQYF

CDR3 length: 14
D gene: NA
J gene: TRBJ2-7
clone size: NA
V gene: TRBV20-1
CDR3 DNA: TGCAGTGCCCCCGGCGGTCCCCTGGGCGCCGAGCAGTACTTC
CDR3 protein: CSAPGGPLGAEQYF

CDR3 length: 15
D gene: TRBD1
J gene: TRBJ2-5
clone size: NA
V gene: TRBV24-1
CDR3 DNA: TGTGCCACCAGTGGAGACAGGGGAATCCAAGAGACCCAGTACTTC
CDR3 protein: CATSGDRGIQETQYF

CDR3 length: 13
D gene: NA
J gene: TRBJ1-1
clone size: few
V gene: TRBV6-5
CDR3 DNA: TGTGCCAGCACCCGGGGGGCCTCCGCTGAAGCTTTCTTT
CDR3 protein: CASTRGASAEAFF

CDR3 length: 16
D gene: TRBD2
J gene: TRBJ2-7
clone size: few
V gene: TRBV6-2/TRBV6-3
CDR3 DNA: TGTGCCAGCACCGCCTTACGGACTAGCGGTACCTACGAGCAGTACTTC
CDR3 protein: CASTALRTSGTYEQYF

CDR3 length: 13
D gene: NA
J gene: TRBJ1-2
clone size: NA
V gene: TRBV19
CDR3 DNA: TGTGCCACCGGACAGCAACTCAACTATGGCTACACCTTC
CDR3 protein: CATGQQLNYGYTF

CDR3 length: 14
D gene: TRBD1
J gene: TRBJ1-4
clone size: NA
V gene: TRBV20-1
CDR3 DNA: TGCAGTGCTAGAGGAGGGGGCCGTGGTGAAAAACTGTTTTTT
CDR3 protein: CSARGGGRGEKLFF

CDR3 length: 15
D gene: TRBD2
J gene: TRBJ2-7
clone size: few
V gene: TRBV28
CDR3 DNA: TGTGCCAGCAGCCTTCCGGGACTAGCGGAGTACGAGCAGTACTTC
CDR3 protein: CASSLPGLAEYEQYF

CDR3 length: 15
D gene: NA
J gene: TRBJ2-3
clone size: few
V gene: TRBV6-6
CDR3 DNA: TGTGCCAGCAGTTACTCAAGGGGGTTAAGAGATACGCAGTATTTT
CDR3 protein: CASSYSRGLRDTQYF

CDR3 length: 13
D gene: NA
J gene: TRBJ1-1
clone size: few
V gene: TRBV7-9
CDR3 DNA: TGTGCCAGCAGCTTAAGCAGGGACACTGAAGCTTTCTTT
CDR3 protein: CASSLSRDTEAFF

CDR3 length: 15
D gene: TRBD2
J gene: TRBJ2-1
clone size: NA
V gene: TRBV20-1
CDR3 DNA: TGCAGTGCTGATAGACTAGCGGGAGACAACAATGAGCAGTTCTTC
CDR3 protein: CSADRLAGDNNEQFF